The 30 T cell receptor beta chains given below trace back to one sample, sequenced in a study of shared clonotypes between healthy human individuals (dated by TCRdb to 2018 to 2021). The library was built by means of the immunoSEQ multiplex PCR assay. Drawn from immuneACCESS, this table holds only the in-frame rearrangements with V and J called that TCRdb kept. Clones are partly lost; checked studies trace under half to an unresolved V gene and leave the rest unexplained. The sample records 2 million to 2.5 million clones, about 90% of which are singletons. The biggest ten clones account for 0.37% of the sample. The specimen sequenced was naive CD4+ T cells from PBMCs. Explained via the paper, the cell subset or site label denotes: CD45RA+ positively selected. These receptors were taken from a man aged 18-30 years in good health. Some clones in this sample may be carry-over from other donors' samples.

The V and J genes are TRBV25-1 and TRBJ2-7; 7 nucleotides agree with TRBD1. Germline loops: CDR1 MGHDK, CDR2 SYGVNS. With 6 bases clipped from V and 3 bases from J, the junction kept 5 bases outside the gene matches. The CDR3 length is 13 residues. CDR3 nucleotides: TGTGCCAGCAGGGCCGGGACAGTCTACGAGCAGTACTTC. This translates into CASRAGTVYEQYF.

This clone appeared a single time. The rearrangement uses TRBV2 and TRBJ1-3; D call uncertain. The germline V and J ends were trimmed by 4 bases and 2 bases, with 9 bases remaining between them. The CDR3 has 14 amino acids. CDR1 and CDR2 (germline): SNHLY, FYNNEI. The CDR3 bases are TGTGCCAGCAGTGTTATAGGGACTGGAAACACCATATATTTT. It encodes CASSVIGTGNTIYF.

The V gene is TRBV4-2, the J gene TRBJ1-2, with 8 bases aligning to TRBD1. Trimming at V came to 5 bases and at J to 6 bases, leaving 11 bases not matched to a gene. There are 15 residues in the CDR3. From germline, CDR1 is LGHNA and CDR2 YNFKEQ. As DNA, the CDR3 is TGTGCCAGCAGCTTGGGGACAGGTCTTGTAGATGGCTACACCTTC. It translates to CASSLGTGLVDGYTF.

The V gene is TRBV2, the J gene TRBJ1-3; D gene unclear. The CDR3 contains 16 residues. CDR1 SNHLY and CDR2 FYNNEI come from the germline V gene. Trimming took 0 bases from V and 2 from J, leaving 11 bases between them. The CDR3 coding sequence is TGTGCCAGCAGTGAAGCGCGGGTATCTACTGGAAACACCATATATTTT. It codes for CASSEARVSTGNTIYF.

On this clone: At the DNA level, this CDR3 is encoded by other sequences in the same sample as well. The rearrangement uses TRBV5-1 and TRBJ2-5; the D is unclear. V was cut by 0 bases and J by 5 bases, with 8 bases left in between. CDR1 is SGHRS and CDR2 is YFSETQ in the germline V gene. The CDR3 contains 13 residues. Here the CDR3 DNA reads TGCGCCAGCAGCTTGGAAGGGCTGGAGACCCAGTACTTC. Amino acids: CASSLEGLETQYF.

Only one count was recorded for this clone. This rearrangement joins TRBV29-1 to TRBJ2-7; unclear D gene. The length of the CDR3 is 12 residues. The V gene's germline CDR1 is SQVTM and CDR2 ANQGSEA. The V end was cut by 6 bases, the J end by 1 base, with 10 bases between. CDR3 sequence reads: CSVLDESYEQYF. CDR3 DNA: TGCAGCGTACTGGACGAATCCTACGAGCAGTACTTC.

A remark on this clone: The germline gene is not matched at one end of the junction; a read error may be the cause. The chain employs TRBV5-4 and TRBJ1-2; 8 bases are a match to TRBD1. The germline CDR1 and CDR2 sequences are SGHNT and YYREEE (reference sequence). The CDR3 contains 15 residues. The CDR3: CASSLVQGARDGYAF. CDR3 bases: TGTGCCAGCAGCTTGGTTCAGGGGGCGCGCGATGGCTACGCCTTC.

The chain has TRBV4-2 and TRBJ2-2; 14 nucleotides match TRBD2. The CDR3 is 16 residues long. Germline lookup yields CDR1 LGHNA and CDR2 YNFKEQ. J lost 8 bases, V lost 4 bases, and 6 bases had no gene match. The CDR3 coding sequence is TGTGCCAGCAGCCGAACCGGGACTAGCGGGAGTGGGGAGCTGTTTTTT. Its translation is CASSRTGTSGSGELFF.

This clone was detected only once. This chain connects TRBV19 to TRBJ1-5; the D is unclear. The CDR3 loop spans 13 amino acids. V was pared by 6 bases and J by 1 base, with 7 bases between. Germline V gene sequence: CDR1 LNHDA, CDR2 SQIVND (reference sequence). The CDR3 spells CASSSWSNQPQHF. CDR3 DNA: TGTGCCAGTAGCTCCTGGAGCAATCAGCCCCAGCATTTT.

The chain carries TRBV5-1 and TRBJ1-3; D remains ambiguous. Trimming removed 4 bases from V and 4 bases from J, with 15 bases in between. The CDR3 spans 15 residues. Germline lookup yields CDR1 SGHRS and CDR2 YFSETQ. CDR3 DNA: TGCGCCAGCAGCCCGGGCCTCTTGGGGGGAAACACCATATATTTT. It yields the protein CASSPGLLGGNTIYF.

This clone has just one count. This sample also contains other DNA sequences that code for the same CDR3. Written as DNA, the CDR3 is TGTGCCAGCAGCTCCGGGGCGAACACCGGGGAGCTGTTTTTT. Translating gives CASSSGANTGELFF. The chain links TRBV7-3 to TRBJ2-2; D might be TRBD2 (5 bases). The germline CDR1 and CDR2 sequences are SGHTA and FQGTGA. CDR3 length equals 14 residues. V lost 4 bases, J lost 0 bases, and 6 bases lay in between. Together with reference TRBV7-3 and TRBJ2-2, the CDR3 gives the full variable domain: GAGVSQTPSNKVTEKGKYVELRCDPISGHTALYWYRQSLGQGPEFLIYFQGTGAADDSGLPNDRFFAVRPEGSVSTLKIQRTERGDSAVYLCASSSGANTGELFFGEGSRLTVL.

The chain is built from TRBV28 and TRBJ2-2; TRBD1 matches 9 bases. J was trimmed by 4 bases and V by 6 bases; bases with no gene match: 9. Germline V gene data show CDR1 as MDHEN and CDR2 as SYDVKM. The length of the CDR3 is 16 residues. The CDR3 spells CASSPRGTGLTGELFF. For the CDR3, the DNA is TGTGCCAGCAGCCCGAGGGGGACAGGGCTCACCGGGGAGCTGTTTTTT. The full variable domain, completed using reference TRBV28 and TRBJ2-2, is DVKVTQSSRYLVKRTGEKVFLECVQDMDHENMFWYRQDPGLGLRLIYFSYDVKMKEKGDIPEGYSVSREKKERFSLILESASTNQTSMYLCASSPRGTGLTGELFFGEGSRLTVL.

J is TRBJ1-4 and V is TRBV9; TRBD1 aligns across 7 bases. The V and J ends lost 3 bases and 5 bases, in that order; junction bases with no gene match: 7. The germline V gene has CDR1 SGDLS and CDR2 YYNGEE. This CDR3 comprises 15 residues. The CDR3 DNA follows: TGTGCCAGCAGCGCTCAGGGACAGAAGAATGAAAAACTGTTTTTT. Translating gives CASSAQGQKNEKLFF.

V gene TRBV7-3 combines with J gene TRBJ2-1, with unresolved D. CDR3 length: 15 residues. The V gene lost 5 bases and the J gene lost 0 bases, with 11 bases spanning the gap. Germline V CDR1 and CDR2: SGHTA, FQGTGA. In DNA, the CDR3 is TGTGCCAGCAGCCCCGGATGGAGCTCCTACAATGAGCAGTTCTTC. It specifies CASSPGWSSYNEQFF. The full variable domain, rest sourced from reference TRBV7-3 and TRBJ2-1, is GAGVSQTPSNKVTEKGKYVELRCDPISGHTALYWYRQSLGQGPEFLIYFQGTGAADDSGLPNDRFFAVRPEGSVSTLKIQRTERGDSAVYLCASSPGWSSYNEQFFGPGTRLTVL.

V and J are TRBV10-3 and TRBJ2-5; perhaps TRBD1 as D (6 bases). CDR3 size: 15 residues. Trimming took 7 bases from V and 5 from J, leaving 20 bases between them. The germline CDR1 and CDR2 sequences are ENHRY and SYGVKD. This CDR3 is CAIMGSGAFSETQYF. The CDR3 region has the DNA TGTGCCATCATGGGGTCAGGGGCATTCTCTGAGACCCAGTACTTC.

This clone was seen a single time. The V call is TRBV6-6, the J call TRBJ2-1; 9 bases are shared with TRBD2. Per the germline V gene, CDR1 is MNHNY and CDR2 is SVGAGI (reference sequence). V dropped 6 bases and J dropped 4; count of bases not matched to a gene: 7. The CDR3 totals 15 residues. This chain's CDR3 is CASRPGTSQYNEQFF. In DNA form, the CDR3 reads TGTGCCAGCAGACCCGGGACTAGCCAGTACAATGAGCAGTTCTTC.

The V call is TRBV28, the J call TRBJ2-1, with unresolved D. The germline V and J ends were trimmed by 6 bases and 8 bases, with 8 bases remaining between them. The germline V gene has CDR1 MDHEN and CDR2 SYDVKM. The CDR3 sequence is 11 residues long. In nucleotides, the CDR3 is TGTGCCAGCAGCGATCAGGATGAGCAGTTCTTC. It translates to CASSDQDEQFF.

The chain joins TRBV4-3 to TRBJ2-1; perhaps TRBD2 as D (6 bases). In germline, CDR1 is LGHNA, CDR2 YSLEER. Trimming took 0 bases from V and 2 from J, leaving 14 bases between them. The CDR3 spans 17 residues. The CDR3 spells CASSQDGWRETYNEQFF. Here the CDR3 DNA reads TGCGCCAGCAGCCAAGACGGGTGGCGGGAAACCTACAATGAGCAGTTCTTC.

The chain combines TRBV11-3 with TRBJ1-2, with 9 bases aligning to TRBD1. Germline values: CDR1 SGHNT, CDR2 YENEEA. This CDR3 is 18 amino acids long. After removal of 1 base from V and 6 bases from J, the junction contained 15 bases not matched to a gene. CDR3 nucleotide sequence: TGTGCCAGCAGCTTAGTTCCCTCCCCTCGGACAGGGGCGGATGGCTACACCTTC. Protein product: CASSLVPSPRTGADGYTF.

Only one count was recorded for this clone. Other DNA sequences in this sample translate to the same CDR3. CDR3 nucleotide sequence: TGTGCCAGCAGCTTATCTAGCGGGATCTACAATGAGCAGTTCTTC. It specifies CASSLSSGIYNEQFF. The chain links TRBV7-3 to TRBJ2-1, with 9 bases that match TRBD2. This CDR3 is 15 amino acids long. Trimming at V came to 2 bases and at J to 3 bases, leaving 2 bases not matched to a gene. Germline V gene data show CDR1 as SGHTA and CDR2 as FQGTGA. Full variable domain (missing parts from reference TRBV7-3 and TRBJ2-1): GAGVSQTPSNKVTEKGKYVELRCDPISGHTALYWYRQSLGQGPEFLIYFQGTGAADDSGLPNDRFFAVRPEGSVSTLKIQRTERGDSAVYLCASSLSSGIYNEQFFGPGTRLTVL.

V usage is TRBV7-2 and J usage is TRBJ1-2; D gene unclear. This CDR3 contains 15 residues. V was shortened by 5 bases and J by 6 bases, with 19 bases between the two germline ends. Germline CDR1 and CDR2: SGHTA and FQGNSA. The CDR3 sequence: CASSRTNPQFDGYTF. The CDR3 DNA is TGTGCCAGCAGCCGAACGAACCCGCAGTTTGATGGCTACACCTTC.

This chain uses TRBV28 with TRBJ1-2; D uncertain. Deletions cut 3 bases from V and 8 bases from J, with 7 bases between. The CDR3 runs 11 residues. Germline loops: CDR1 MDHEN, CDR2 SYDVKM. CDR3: CASSLSTGYTF. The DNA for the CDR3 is TGTGCCAGCAGTTTGAGTACCGGCTACACCTTC.

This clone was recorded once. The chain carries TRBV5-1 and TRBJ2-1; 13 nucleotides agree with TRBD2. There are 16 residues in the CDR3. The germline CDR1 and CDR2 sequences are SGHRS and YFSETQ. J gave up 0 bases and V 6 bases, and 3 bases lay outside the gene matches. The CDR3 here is CASTWTSGSSYNEQFF. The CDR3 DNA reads TGCGCCAGCACCTGGACTAGCGGGAGCTCCTACAATGAGCAGTTCTTC.

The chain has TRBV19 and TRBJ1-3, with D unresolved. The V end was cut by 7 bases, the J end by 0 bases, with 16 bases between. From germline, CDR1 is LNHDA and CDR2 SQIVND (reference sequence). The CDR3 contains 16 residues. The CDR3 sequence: CASTSRRDRSGNTIYF. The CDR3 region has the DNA TGTGCCAGTACTTCCCGGAGAGATCGCTCTGGAAACACCATATATTTT.

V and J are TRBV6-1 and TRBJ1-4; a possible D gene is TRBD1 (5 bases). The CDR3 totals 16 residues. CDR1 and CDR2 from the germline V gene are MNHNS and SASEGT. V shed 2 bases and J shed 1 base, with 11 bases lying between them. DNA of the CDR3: TGTGCCAGCAGTGAAATCGCGGGGCGAACTAATGAAAAACTGTTTTTT. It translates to CASSEIAGRTNEKLFF.

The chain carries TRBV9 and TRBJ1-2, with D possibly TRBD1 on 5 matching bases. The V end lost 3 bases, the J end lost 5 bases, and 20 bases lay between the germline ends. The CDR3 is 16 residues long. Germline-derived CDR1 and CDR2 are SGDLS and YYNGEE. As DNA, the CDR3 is TGTGCCAGCAGCGAACGGGACGTCCGGATGGGGTATGGCTACACCTTC. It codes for CASSERDVRMGYGYTF. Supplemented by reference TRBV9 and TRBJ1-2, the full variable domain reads DSGVTQTPKHLITATGQRVTLRCSPRSGDLSVYWYQQSLDQGLQFLIQYYNGEERAKGNILERFSAQQFPDLHSELNLSSLELGDSALYFCASSERDVRMGYGYTFGSGTRLTVV.

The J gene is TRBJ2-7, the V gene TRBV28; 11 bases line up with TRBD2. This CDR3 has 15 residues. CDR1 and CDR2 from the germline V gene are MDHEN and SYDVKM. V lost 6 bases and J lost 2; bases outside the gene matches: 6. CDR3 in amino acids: CASRDSGRAPYEQYF. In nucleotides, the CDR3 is TGTGCCAGCAGAGATAGCGGGAGGGCCCCCTACGAGCAGTACTTC. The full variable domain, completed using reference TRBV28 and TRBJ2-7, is DVKVTQSSRYLVKRTGEKVFLECVQDMDHENMFWYRQDPGLGLRLIYFSYDVKMKEKGDIPEGYSVSREKKERFSLILESASTNQTSMYLCASRDSGRAPYEQYFGPGTRLTVT.

The CDR3 nucleotides are TGTGCCAGCAGTTACACCTCCGGGGGGTCTGGGGAGCTGTTTTTT. Translated: CASSYTSGGSGELFF. The chain combines TRBV6-5 with TRBJ2-2; 7 bases match TRBD2. With V trimmed by 2 bases and J by 8 bases, 8 bases remained unmatched. The CDR3 runs to 15 residues. Germline V gives CDR1 MNHEY, CDR2 SVGAGI.

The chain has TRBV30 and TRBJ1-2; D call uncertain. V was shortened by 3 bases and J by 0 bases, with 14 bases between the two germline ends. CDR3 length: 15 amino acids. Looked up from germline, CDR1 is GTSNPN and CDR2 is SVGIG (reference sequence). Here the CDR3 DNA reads TGTGCCTGGAGCAGACCGAGACTAGCTAACTATGGCTACACCTTC. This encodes CAWSRPRLANYGYTF.

DNA for the CDR3: TGTGCCAGCAGCTTGGCGGCCAGGCCTCACTATGGCTACACCTTC. Amino acid sequence: CASSLAARPHYGYTF. The chain has TRBV5-5 and TRBJ1-2; no definite D call. Trimming took off 0 bases at V and 3 bases at J, with 12 bases between the two ends. CDR3 length: 15 residues. Germline V gene data show CDR1 as SGHKS and CDR2 as YYEKEE (reference sequence). Combining the CDR3 with reference TRBV5-5 and TRBJ1-2 gives the whole variable domain DAGVTQSPTHLIKTRGQQVTLRCSPISGHKSVSWYQQVLGQGPQFIFQYYEKEERGRGNFPDRFSARQFPNYSSELNVNALLLGDSALYLCASSLAARPHYGYTFGSGTRLTVV.